These 12 T cell receptor beta chains were all obtained from the same sample, sequenced in a study of radiotherapy plus CTLA-4 blockade in lung cancer. Libraries were prepared by immunoSEQ multiplex PCR; TCRdb keeps only in-frame clonotypes and omits some of them. The data contain tens of thousands of clones, roughly four fifths of them singletons. Source: peripheral blood, taken from a patient treated with radiotherapy plus ipilimumab. Receptors originate from a human donor with non-small cell lung cancer who had a complete response to radiotherapy plus ipilimumab.

This sequence joins TRBV7-2 and TRBJ2-2; a weak D match, TRBD1 (6 bases). The ends were cut back, 5 bases at V and 0 bases at J, with 10 bases in the middle. Germline V gene sequence: CDR1 SGHTA, CDR2 FQGNSA. This CDR3 has 15 residues. This CDR3 is CASSGRTANTGELFF. The CDR3, as DNA: TGTGCCAGCAGCGGGCGGACAGCGAACACCGGGGAGCTGTTTTTT.

Remarks on this clone: A read error may account for a junction end that differs from germline. This chain uses TRBV18 with TRBJ2-7, with TRBD2 identical over 9 bases. CDR1 is KGHSH and CDR2 is LQKENI in the germline V gene. The CDR3 is made up of 18 amino acids. The CDR3 is CVSSPMGGRLAASYEQYF. CDR3 DNA: TGTGTCAGCTCACCAATGGGGGGCCGACTAGCGGCCTCCTACGAGCAGTACTTC.

This clone is labeled as medium-sized. The J gene is TRBJ2-2, the V gene TRBV5-6; 9 bases fit TRBD1. The germline V gene encodes CDR1 SGHDT and CDR2 YYEEEE. The CDR3 has 17 amino acids. Trimming took 5 bases from V and 3 from J; bases not matched to a gene: 11. CDR3 DNA sequence: TGTGCCAGCAGGTCCCCTCCTGGACAGGGGTACACCGGGGAGCTGTTTTTT. Its translation is CASRSPPGQGYTGELFF.

This clone was seen a few times. The CDR3 nucleotides read TGTGCCAGCTCACCGGCCGGGGGGTACGAGCAGTACTTC. It is translated as CASSPAGGYEQYF. V usage is TRBV18 and J usage is TRBJ2-7; 7 bases are a match to TRBD2. There are 13 residues in the CDR3. Germline CDR1 is KGHSH and CDR2 is LQKENI. With V trimmed by 3 bases and J by 4 bases, 3 bases remained unmatched.

The CDR3 DNA reads as TGTGCCAGCAGCCAAACAGGGGCGGGTTCCTACGAGCAGTACTTC. It specifies CASSQTGAGSYEQYF. The chain employs TRBV7-2 and TRBJ2-7, with 7 bases matching TRBD1. After removal of 5 bases from V and 1 base from J, the junction contained 8 bases not matched to a gene. Germline loops: CDR1 SGHTA, CDR2 FQGNSA. The CDR3 length is 15 residues.

The chain joins TRBV5-1 to TRBJ2-2; D remains unclear. The V and J ends lost 0 bases and 8 bases respectively, with 8 bases between them. Germline assignment: CDR1 SGHRS and CDR2 YFSETQ. The CDR3 runs to 13 residues. The CDR3 sequence is CASSLDFVGELFF. CDR3 in DNA: TGCGCCAGCAGCTTGGATTTCGTGGGGGAGCTGTTTTTT. The variable domain in full, completed from reference TRBV5-1 and TRBJ2-2, reads KAGVTQTPRYLIKTRGQQVTLSCSPISGHRSVSWYQQTPGQGLQFLFEYFSETQRNKGNFPGRFSGRQFSNSRSEMNVSTLELGDSALYLCASSLDFVGELFFGEGSRLTVL.

The chain recombines TRBV11-2 with TRBJ2-3; the match to TRBD2 covers 7 bases. The CDR3 sequence is 18 residues long. CDR1 and CDR2 from the germline V gene are SGHAT and FQNNGV. Trimming cost V 2 bases and J 2 bases; bases outside gene matches: 13. CDR3 protein: CASSLRRLAEIFTDTQYF. The CDR3 DNA is TGTGCCAGCAGCTTACGGCGGCTAGCGGAGATATTCACAGATACGCAGTATTTT. Filled out from reference TRBV11-2 and TRBJ2-3, the complete variable domain reads EAGVAQSPRYKIIEKRQSVAFWCNPISGHATLYWYQQILGQGPKLLIQFQNNGVVDDSQLPKDRFSAERLKGVDSTLKIQPAKLEDSAVYLCASSLRRLAEIFTDTQYFGPGTRLTVL.

V usage is TRBV30 and J usage is TRBJ1-5; tentatively, D is TRBD1 (6 bases). The germline gives CDR1 GTSNPN, CDR2 SVGIG (reference sequence). There are 13 residues in the CDR3. V lost 2 bases to trimming and J lost 7 bases, with 12 bases between them. Here the CDR3 reads CAWSQGSSQPQHF. CDR3 sequence (DNA): TGTGCCTGGAGTCAGGGGTCCAGCCAGCCCCAGCATTTT. Based on the CDR3 plus reference TRBV30 and TRBJ1-5, the full variable domain is SQTIHQWPATLVQPVGSPLSLECTVEGTSNPNLYWYRQAAGRGLQLLFYSVGIGQISSEVPQNLSASRPQDRQFILSSKKLLLSDSGFYLCAWSQGSSQPQHFGDGTRLSIL.

The genes are TRBV18 and TRBJ2-7, with a weak D call TRBD1 (5 bases). Looked up from germline, CDR1 is KGHSH and CDR2 is LQKENI. Trimming left V 6 bases short and J 5 bases short, with 14 bases between. The CDR3 length is 13 residues. The CDR3 coding sequence is TGTGCCAGCTCTCCTCAGACAGTTAACGAGCAGTACTTC. Residues: CASSPQTVNEQYF. Complete variable domain (other parts from reference TRBV18 and TRBJ2-7): NAGVMQNPRHLVRRRGQEARLRCSPMKGHSHVYWYRQLPEEGLKFMVYLQKENIIDESGMPKERFSAEFPKEGPSILRIQQVVRGDSAAYFCASSPQTVNEQYFGPGTRLTVT.

The chain uses TRBV19 and TRBJ2-3; D might be TRBD2 (6 bases). CDR3 length equals 13 residues. Germline loops: CDR1 LNHDA, CDR2 SQIVND (reference sequence). V lost 6 bases to trimming and J lost 1 base, with 8 bases between them. This CDR3 is CASRSSGTDTQYF. CDR3 sequence (DNA): TGTGCCAGTAGATCTAGCGGCACAGATACGCAGTATTTT. The full variable domain, rest sourced from reference TRBV19 and TRBJ2-3, is DGGITQSPKYLFRKEGQNVTLSCEQNLNHDAMYWYRQDPGQGLRLIYYSQIVNDFQKGDIAEGYSVSREKKESFPLTVTSAQKNPTAFYLCASRSSGTDTQYFGPGTRLTVL.

V and J are TRBV7-9 and TRBJ1-1; D may be TRBD1 (5 bases). CDR3 length: 14 amino acids. V dropped 1 base and J dropped 2 bases, with 8 bases sitting between them. The germline V gene encodes CDR1 SEHNR and CDR2 FQNEAQ (reference sequence). CDR3 coding DNA: TGTGCCAGCAGCTTAGTCGACAGTAACACTGAAGCTTTCTTT. Translated, it gives CASSLVDSNTEAFF. Using reference TRBV7-9 and TRBJ1-1 for the parts outside the CDR3, the full variable domain is DTGVSQNPRHKITKRGQNVTFRCDPISEHNRLYWYRQTLGQGPEFLTYFQNEAQLEKSRLLSDRFSAERPKGSFSTLEIQRTEQGDSAMYLCASSLVDSNTEAFFGQGTRLTVV.

The chain recombines TRBV28 with TRBJ2-7, with D possibly being TRBD1 (6 bases). The CDR3 runs 13 residues. Trimming removed 3 bases at V and 5 bases at J, with 11 bases between. Germline CDR1 and CDR2: MDHEN and SYDVKM. This CDR3 is CASSFRGRDEQYF. In nucleotides, the CDR3 is TGTGCCAGCAGTTTCAGGGGTCGCGACGAGCAGTACTTC. Using reference TRBV28 and TRBJ2-7 for the parts outside the CDR3, the full variable domain is DVKVTQSSRYLVKRTGEKVFLECVQDMDHENMFWYRQDPGLGLRLIYFSYDVKMKEKGDIPEGYSVSREKKERFSLILESASTNQTSMYLCASSFRGRDEQYFGPGTRLTVT.